The entry below describes one T cell receptor (beta chain). The authors obtained PBMCs from roughly 10 ml of fresh peripheral blood. These data originate in a study of T cells in Graves' hyperthyroidism and ophthalmopathy. Template material for amplifying TCR beta CDR3 regions consisted of RNA transcripts. The HTBI set primed first-round TCR CDR3 RT-PCR. TCRdb reprocessed the multiplex PCR reads via MiXCR and lists one record per CDR3 protein. The sample consists of 490,000 or so distinct CDR3 sequences, less than 25% of them appearing once. The sample was blood. This receptor was obtained from a woman in her 70s with Graves' ophthalmopathy.

As DNA, the CDR3 is TGTGCCAGCAAGACAGGGACTCAGCCCCAGCATTTT. Translation gives CASKTGTQPQHF. The chain carries TRBV27 and TRBJ1-5; TRBD1 matches at 7 bases. V lost 7 bases to trimming and J lost 6 bases; unmatched junction nucleotides: 3. This CDR3 region has 12 residues. Germline CDR1 is MNHEY and CDR2 is SMNVEV (reference sequence).